This T cell receptor beta chain was identified in a study of blood T cell repertoires in COVID-19. Study-level background: Acute and convalescent COVID-19 specimens originated in the United States, Italy and Spain.

As processed by the authors: Reference gene primer amplification gave nucleated cell count estimates. Clones were sequenced by immunoSEQ multiplex PCR, and TCRdb holds only the in-frame ones, with some missing. Clonal size and the V and J genes are those of that table, whereas D and trimming came from the DNA. The profile shows around 120,000 clones, over 60% of them singletons. The ends were cut back, 10 bases at V and 4 bases at J, with 22 bases in the middle. CDR1 and CDR2 (germline): ENHRY, SYGVKD. The CDR3 loop spans 15 amino acids. The sequenced sample consisted of peripheral blood. The chain links TRBV10-3 to TRBJ1-2; no clear D gene. The receptor's source is a woman of 80 years or more with acute or convalescent COVID-19. The CDR3 DNA reads as TGTGCCAGCTTTGTCCCGGGAATAGGAGTCTATGGCTACACCTTC. This translates into CASFVPGIGVYGYTF.